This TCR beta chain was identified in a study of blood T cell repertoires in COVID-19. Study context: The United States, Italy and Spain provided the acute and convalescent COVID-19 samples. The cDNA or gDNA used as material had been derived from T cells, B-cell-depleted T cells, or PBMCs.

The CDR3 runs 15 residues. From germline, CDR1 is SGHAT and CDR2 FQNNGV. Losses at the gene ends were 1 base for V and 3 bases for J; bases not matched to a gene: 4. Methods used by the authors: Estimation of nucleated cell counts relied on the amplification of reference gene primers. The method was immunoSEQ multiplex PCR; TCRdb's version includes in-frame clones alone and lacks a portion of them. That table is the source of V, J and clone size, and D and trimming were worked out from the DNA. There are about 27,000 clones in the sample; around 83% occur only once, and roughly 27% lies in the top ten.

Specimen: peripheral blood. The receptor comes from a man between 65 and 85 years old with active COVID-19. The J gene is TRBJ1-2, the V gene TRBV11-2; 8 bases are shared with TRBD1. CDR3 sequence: CASSLVGRGHYGYTF. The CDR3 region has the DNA TGTGCCAGCAGCTTAGTCGGCAGGGGGCACTATGGCTACACCTTC.